Described below is a single TCR beta chain sequence and its context. What it binds is unknown. This sample is drawn from a study of T cell responses to AZD1222 COVID-19 vaccine. General study points: Clonal diversity was possibly underestimated; the donors were predominantly white British and more often female. Increased Spike-specific TCR breadth and depth were observed after two AZD1222 doses.

Profiled with immunoSEQ multiplex PCR; TCRdb holds only in-frame clones, not every one. The top ten hold 3.2% of the sample, which has roughly 120,000 clones, nearly 90% seen once. The TCR comes from an adult in good health. The input for sequencing was peripheral blood, taken on day 0 of AZD1222 vaccination.

In DNA, the CDR3 is TGTGCCAGCAGCCCAGGGTACGAGCAGTACTTC. This translates into CASSPGYEQYF. The J gene is TRBJ2-7, the V gene TRBV7-9, with a weak D call TRBD1 (5 bases). Germline V gives CDR1 SEHNR, CDR2 FQNEAQ (reference sequence). Between the trimmed V and J ends, which lost 5 bases and 4 bases, there was a span of 6 bases. The CDR3 runs to 11 residues.